The 19 T cell receptor beta chains listed next were all sequenced from one sample in a study of CD8+ T cells in alopecia areata. As to treatment: oral pan-JAK inhibitor, 5-10 mg twice daily. RNA, once extracted, was reverse transcribed into cDNA for use as the sequencing template. Some clones are missing from TCRdb's copy, which holds only in-frame ones; the method was immunoSEQ multiplex PCR. The sample contains over 100,000 clones, roughly three fifths of which appear only once. The starting material was CD8+ T cells sorted from blood, obtained at week 24, from a patient treated with tofacitinib. The receptors come from a human donor with alopecia areata.

The genes are TRBV29-1 and TRBJ1-3, with TRBD1 as a possible D gene (5 bases). Germline values: CDR1 SQVTM, CDR2 ANQGSEA. The CDR3 has 14 amino acids. V was cut by 3 bases and J by 1 base, with 10 bases left in between. CDR3 sequence reads: CSVDVTGSGNTIYF. The CDR3 coding sequence is TGCAGCGTTGATGTCACAGGTTCTGGAAACACCATATATTTT. The variable domain in full, completed from reference TRBV29-1 and TRBJ1-3, reads SAVISQKPSRDICQRGTSLTIQCQVDSQVTMMFWYRQQPGQSLTLIATANQGSEATYESGFVIDKFPISRPNLTFSTLTVSNMSPEDSSIYLCSVDVTGSGNTIYFGEGSWLTVV.

Here the CDR3 reads CASSFGPPWQTQYF. Written as DNA, the CDR3 is TGTGCCAGCAGCTTCGGGCCGCCTTGGCAGACCCAGTACTTC. The chain has TRBV5-4 and TRBJ2-5; no firm D call. V lost 2 bases, J lost 6 bases, and 14 bases lay in between. The CDR3 loop spans 14 amino acids. Germline lookup yields CDR1 SGHNT and CDR2 YYREEE (reference sequence).

This clone occurred once. V usage is TRBV4-2 and J usage is TRBJ2-2; weak D call: TRBD1 (6 bases). CDR1 LGHNA and CDR2 YNFKEQ come from the germline V gene. The V gene lost 0 bases and the J gene lost 1 base, with 18 bases spanning the gap. The CDR3 covers 19 residues. CDR3 coding DNA: TGTGCCAGCAGCCAAGATATGGTCCAGGGGTTTATGAACACCGGGGAGCTGTTTTTT. It is translated as CASSQDMVQGFMNTGELFF.

This sequence joins TRBV5-5 and TRBJ2-7; 9 bases map to TRBD1. The V segment lost 1 base and the J segment 4 bases; nucleotides outside the gene matches: 6. Germline CDR1 reads SGHKS; CDR2 reads YYEKEE (reference sequence). The CDR3 has 15 residues. The CDR3 is CASSLNRGLLYEQYF. The CDR3 DNA is TGTGCCAGCAGCTTGAACAGGGGGCTCTTGTACGAGCAGTACTTC.

The chain couples TRBV7-9 to TRBJ2-7, with D perhaps matching TRBD1 (6 bases). Germline loops: CDR1 SEHNR, CDR2 FQNEAQ (reference sequence). V was cut by 8 bases and J by 2 bases, with 16 bases left in between. The CDR3 totals 14 residues. The CDR3 protein is CASELPGDPYEQYF. The CDR3 DNA reads TGTGCCAGCGAGCTCCCAGGGGACCCCTACGAGCAGTACTTC.

This chain joins TRBV10-3 and TRBJ2-3, with no clear D. Germline V lookup: CDR1 ENHRY, CDR2 SYGVKD. There are 13 residues in the CDR3. V lost 3 bases and J lost 3, with 7 bases in between. The CDR3 coding sequence is TGTGCCATCAGTGAAGAGGTTACAGATACGCAGTATTTT. It specifies CAISEEVTDTQYF.

The chain uses TRBV29-1 and TRBJ2-1, with 9 nucleotides matching TRBD2. Germline V lookup: CDR1 SQVTM, CDR2 ANQGSEA. Trimming at V came to 4 bases and at J to 2 bases, leaving 3 bases not matched to a gene. CDR3 length: 14 residues. DNA for the CDR3: TGCAGCGTTGGTCCTAGCGGGACCTACAATGAGCAGTTCTTC. As protein: CSVGPSGTYNEQFF.

The J gene is TRBJ1-1, the V gene TRBV5-1; 7 bases are shared with TRBD1. Germline V gene data show CDR1 as SGHRS and CDR2 as YFSETQ. After removal of 4 bases from V and 1 base from J, the junction contained 7 bases not matched to a gene. CDR3 length: 15 amino acids. CDR3 in amino acids: CASSARTGANTEAFF. CDR3 bases: TGCGCCAGCAGCGCGAGGACAGGAGCGAACACTGAAGCTTTCTTT.

The chain has TRBV30 and TRBJ1-6; D remains unclear. The CDR3 runs 11 residues. Germline loops: CDR1 GTSNPN, CDR2 SVGIG (reference sequence). V was cut by 4 bases and J by 5 bases, with 3 bases left in between. The CDR3 spells CAWTDNSPLHF. CDR3 nucleotides: TGTGCCTGGACGGATAATTCACCCCTCCACTTT.

This clone has only a few counts. The chain combines TRBV6-1 with TRBJ1-2; TRBD1 is a possible D gene (5 bases). The germline V and J ends were trimmed by 3 bases and 7 bases, with 15 bases remaining between them. The CDR3 is 14 amino acids. The germline V gene encodes CDR1 MNHNS and CDR2 SASEGT. The CDR3 nucleotides read TGTGCCAGCAGTGACTGGATGGGGCGCGTTGGCTACACCTTC. Translation: CASSDWMGRVGYTF.

The genes are TRBV29-1 and TRBJ2-7; the D gene is possibly TRBD1 (6 bases). Per germline, CDR1 SQVTM and CDR2 ANQGSEA. Trimming shortened V by 6 bases and J by 0 bases, and 9 bases separated the two germline ends. The length of the CDR3 is 12 residues. The CDR3 region is CSVADSSYEQYF. CDR3 DNA sequence: TGCAGCGTAGCGGACAGCTCCTACGAGCAGTACTTC.

This chain connects TRBV11-2 to TRBJ2-1; 9 nucleotides match TRBD1. V shed 5 bases and J 7 bases; nucleotides not matched to a gene: 12. CDR1 is SGHAT, CDR2 FQNNGV, per germline. The CDR3 is 16 residues long. The CDR3 spells CASSPGQGKGGNEQFF. For the CDR3, the DNA is TGTGCCAGCAGCCCTGGACAGGGGAAAGGGGGGAATGAGCAGTTCTTC.

The CDR3 spells CASSWADNYEQYF. In DNA, the CDR3 is TGTGCCAGCAGCTGGGCAGATAACTACGAGCAGTACTTC. The genes are TRBV7-3 and TRBJ2-7; D remains unclear. This CDR3 is built from 13 residues. V was shortened by 4 bases and J by 3 bases, with 10 bases between the two germline ends. Germline CDR1 reads SGHTA; CDR2 reads FQGTGA.

This chain uses TRBV30 with TRBJ2-3; maybe TRBD1 (5 bases). The V end was cut by 2 bases, the J end by 5 bases, with 11 bases between. The CDR3 loop spans 13 amino acids. The germline V gene has CDR1 GTSNPN and CDR2 SVGIG (reference sequence). CDR3 nucleotides: TGTGCCTGGAGTCCACAGGCCGGAGATACGCAGTATTTT. The encoded protein is CAWSPQAGDTQYF.

The rearrangement links TRBV5-1 to TRBJ1-2; TRBD1 aligns across 7 bases. There are 15 residues in the CDR3. Germline V gene lookup returns CDR1 SGHRS and CDR2 YFSETQ. V shed 4 bases, J shed 0 bases, and the junction held 6 bases outside the gene matches. CDR3: CASSMGQPTNYGYTF. The CDR3 region has the DNA TGCGCCAGCAGCATGGGACAGCCTACTAACTATGGCTACACCTTC.

This chain joins TRBV13 and TRBJ2-7; D is unresolved. V gave up 0 bases and J gave up 3 bases, with 6 bases separating them. This CDR3 is 13 amino acids long. Germline V CDR1 and CDR2: PRHDT, FYEKMQ (reference sequence). The CDR3 bases are TGTGCCAGCAGCTTAGGCCGCCTCTACGAGCAGTACTTC. It translates to CASSLGRLYEQYF.

This chain connects TRBV10-3 to TRBJ2-3, with D perhaps TRBD1 or TRBD2 (5 bases each). V was trimmed by 10 bases and J by 0 bases, leaving 14 bases between them. Germline V gene lookup returns CDR1 ENHRY and CDR2 SYGVKD. The CDR3 loop spans 14 amino acids. The chain's CDR3 is CARTGTESTDTQYF. In DNA form, the CDR3 reads TGTGCCAGAACCGGGACGGAAAGCACAGATACGCAGTATTTT.

The chain is built from TRBV6-1 and TRBJ1-6; perhaps TRBD1 as D (6 bases). V dropped 3 bases and J dropped 7 bases, with 16 bases sitting between them. The CDR3 is made up of 16 amino acids. Germline values: CDR1 MNHNS, CDR2 SASEGT. The CDR3 coding sequence is TGTGCCAGCAGTGAGGCCGGCGGGGGCCGCAATTCACCCCTCCACTTT. It codes for CASSEAGGGRNSPLHF.

The chain uses TRBV6-1 and TRBJ2-5; 9 bases are a match to TRBD2. Gene TRBJ2-7 matches the end of the DNA better, so the J call may be wrong. This CDR3 comprises 15 residues. CDR1 is MNHNS and CDR2 is SASEGT in the germline V gene. The CDR3 DNA follows: TGTGCCAGCAGCTTTAGCGGGGGATCGTCCTACGAGCAGTACTTC. It is translated as CASSFSGGSSYEQYF.